This section outlines one T cell receptor (beta chain) sequence together with its context. The data derive from a study of OX40 agonist ivuxolimab in advanced cancers. Assay: immunoSEQ multiplex PCR; the TCRdb copy retains only in-frame clones and omits some. This sample has tens of thousands of clones, with about 88% found just once. The CDR3 contains 15 residues. Per the germline V gene, CDR1 is GTSNPN and CDR2 is SVGIG (reference sequence). V lost 3 bases and J 9 bases, leaving 24 bases between the germline ends. The TCR sequence derives from an adult with an advanced solid tumor such as melanoma, head and neck, liver or kidney cancer. The rearrangement uses TRBV30 and TRBJ2-7; D is perhaps TRBD1 (6 bases). The sample was CD4+ or CD8+ T cells sorted from blood, taken in a trial of the OX40 agonist ivuxolimab. The CDR3: CAWRTDPDPRRGQYF. In nucleotides, the CDR3 is TGTGCCTGGAGGACCGACCCGGACCCGCGCAGGGGGCAGTACTTC.